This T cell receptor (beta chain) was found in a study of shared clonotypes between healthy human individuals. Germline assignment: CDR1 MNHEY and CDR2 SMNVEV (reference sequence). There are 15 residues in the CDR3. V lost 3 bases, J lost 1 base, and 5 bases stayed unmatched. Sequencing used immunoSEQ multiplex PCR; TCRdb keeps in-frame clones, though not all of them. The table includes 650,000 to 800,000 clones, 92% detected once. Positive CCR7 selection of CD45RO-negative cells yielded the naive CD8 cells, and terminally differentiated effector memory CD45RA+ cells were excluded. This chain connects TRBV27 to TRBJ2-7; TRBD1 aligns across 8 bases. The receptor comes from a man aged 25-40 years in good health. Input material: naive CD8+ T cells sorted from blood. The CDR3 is CASSFIGQGSYEQYF. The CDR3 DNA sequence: TGTGCCAGCAGTTTCATCGGACAGGGTTCCTACGAGCAGTACTTC.